The 24 T cell receptor beta chains given below trace back to one sample, sequenced in a study of blood T cell repertoires in COVID-19. Generated by immunoSEQ multiplex PCR, the TCRdb table keeps only in-frame clones and is missing some. This repertoire shows roughly 180,000 clones, approximately 80% found once; its top ten account for around 6.3%. Sequenced sample: peripheral blood. These TCRs come from a woman aged 40 to 50 with COVID-19, enrolled during active disease.

J is TRBJ1-6 and V is TRBV9; 7 positions match TRBD1. V trimming: 3 bases; J trimming: 6 bases; junction bases outside the gene matches: 3. CDR3 size: 14 residues. Per germline, CDR1 SGDLS and CDR2 YYNGEE. In DNA, the CDR3 is TGTGCCAGCAGCGCCCAGGGGGGTAATTCACCCCTCCACTTT. It translates to CASSAQGGNSPLHF.

The gene calls are TRBV3-1 (or the pseudogene TRBV3-2) and TRBJ2-3; possible D gene TRBD2, 7 bases. V lost 5 bases, J lost 2 bases, and 11 bases lay in between. Germline CDR1 LGHDT, CDR2 YNNKEL (reference sequence). This CDR3 has 14 residues. CDR3 DNA sequence: TGTGCCAGCAGCGTCCGGGGGGCCACAGATACGCAGTATTTT. It yields the protein CASSVRGATDTQYF.

The V call is TRBV14, the J call TRBJ2-1, with 9 nucleotides matching TRBD1. The CDR3 length is 16 residues. Germline V lookup: CDR1 SGHDN, CDR2 FVKESK. V lost 1 base, J lost 7 bases, and 8 bases stayed unmatched. The CDR3: CASSQGQGGKSNEQFF. The CDR3 DNA is TGTGCCAGCAGCCAAGGACAGGGGGGTAAAAGTAATGAGCAGTTCTTC. Variable domain in full (rest from reference TRBV14 and TRBJ2-1): EAGVTQFPSHSVIEKGQTVTLRCDPISGHDNLYWYRRVMGKEIKFLLHFVKESKQDESGMPNNRFLAERTGGTYSTLKVQPAELEDSGVYFCASSQGQGGKSNEQFFGPGTRLTVL.

The chain is built from TRBV11-2 and TRBJ2-7, with D perhaps matching TRBD2 (5 bases). Trimming took 5 bases from V and 3 from J, leaving 11 bases between them. Germline loops: CDR1 SGHAT, CDR2 FQNNGV. This CDR3 contains 13 residues. The CDR3 DNA sequence: TGTGCCAGCAGCCCTAGCTTTGGCTACGAGCAGTACTTC. Residues: CASSPSFGYEQYF.

This chain uses TRBV27 with TRBJ1-2; TRBD1 matches 8 bases. With 5 bases clipped from V and 0 bases from J, the junction kept 5 bases outside the gene matches. CDR1 is MNHEY, CDR2 SMNVEV, per germline (reference sequence). CDR3 length: 15 amino acids. The chain's CDR3 is CASSPRDRSNYGYTF. In DNA form, the CDR3 reads TGTGCCAGCAGTCCCCGGGACAGGTCTAACTATGGCTACACCTTC.

The J gene is TRBJ1-1, the V gene TRBV4-1; D is possibly TRBD1 (6 bases). V was pared by 2 bases and J by 1 base, with 11 bases between. CDR3 size: 15 residues. CDR1 is MGHRA, CDR2 YSYEKL, per germline. DNA of the CDR3: TGCGCCAGCAGCCAACGGGGGGCCAGGAACACTGAAGCTTTCTTT. It specifies CASSQRGARNTEAFF.

This CDR3 is CASSPPYSEQYF. CDR3 nucleotide sequence: TGTGCCAGCAGCCCCCCCTACTCCGAGCAGTACTTC. The gene calls are TRBV9 and TRBJ2-7; D ambiguous. The CDR3 length is 12 residues. V shed 4 bases and J shed 6 bases, with 11 bases lying between them. Germline assignment: CDR1 SGDLS and CDR2 YYNGEE.

The chain links TRBV19 to TRBJ1-1, with D possibly TRBD1 on 5 matching bases. Germline CDR1 is LNHDA and CDR2 is SQIVND (reference sequence). Between the trimmed V and J ends, which lost 8 bases and 1 base, there was a span of 14 bases. The CDR3 is 14 residues long. The CDR3 region has the DNA TGTGCCAGTCTTAACCAGGGAGGGAACACTGAAGCTTTCTTT. Translation gives CASLNQGGNTEAFF.

A single count supports this clone. The CDR3 sequence is CASSVKTGAGNTIYF. CDR3 nucleotide sequence: TGTGCCAGCAGCGTAAAAACAGGGGCAGGAAACACCATATATTTT. V is TRBV9 and J is TRBJ1-3; 7 bases align to TRBD1. This CDR3 has 15 residues. CDR1 and CDR2 from the germline V gene are SGDLS and YYNGEE. V dropped 1 base and J dropped 4; count of bases not matched to a gene: 5.

The chain combines TRBV5-1 with TRBJ1-2, with D unresolved. Trimming removed 1 base from V and 8 bases from J, with 12 bases in between. Germline V lookup: CDR1 SGHRS, CDR2 YFSETQ. The length of the CDR3 is 13 residues. The CDR3 here is CASSLPTSRGYTF. In nucleotides, the CDR3 is TGCGCCAGCAGCTTGCCCACATCGAGGGGCTACACCTTC.

The genes are TRBV29-1 and TRBJ1-2, with D possibly matching TRBD1 (5 bases). The CDR3 contains 13 residues. CDR1 and CDR2 (germline): SQVTM, ANQGSEA. V lost 2 bases and J lost 5, with 12 bases in between. The CDR3 bases are TGCAGCGTTGAACCTACCGCAGGGTATGGCTACACCTTC. Protein: CSVEPTAGYGYTF.

V is TRBV11-2 and J is TRBJ2-1, with D tentatively TRBD1 (5 bases). Deletions cut 4 bases from V and 12 bases from J, with 19 bases between. The germline CDR1 and CDR2 sequences are SGHAT and FQNNGV. This CDR3 has 14 amino acids. CDR3 DNA: TGTGCCAGCAGCTATCGTCCTGGGTCGACAGTGCAGTTCTTC. Translated: CASSYRPGSTVQFF.

This chain joins TRBV4-1 and TRBJ2-6; 7 bases line up with TRBD1. V lost 1 base to trimming and J lost 1 base; unmatched junction nucleotides: 1. The germline V gene has CDR1 MGHRA and CDR2 YSYEKL. The CDR3 length is 16 residues. Written as DNA, the CDR3 is TGCGCCAGCAGCCAAGGACAGGGATCTGGGGCCAACGTCCTGACTTTC. Residues: CASSQGQGSGANVLTF.

The V and J genes are TRBV6-5 and TRBJ1-3; 10 bases fit TRBD1. V lost 6 bases, J lost 1 base, and 3 bases stayed unmatched. Germline V CDR1 and CDR2: MNHEY, SVGAGI. The CDR3 covers 15 residues. CDR3 DNA sequence: TGTGCCAGCAGCGACAGGGGGCAGTCTGGAAACACCATATATTTT. Translation gives CASSDRGQSGNTIYF.

The CDR3 sequence is CASSLAPGLSGETQYF. CDR3 nucleotides: TGCGCCAGCAGCTTGGCCCCAGGGTTAAGTGGAGAGACCCAGTACTTC. The chain uses TRBV5-1 and TRBJ2-5, with D perhaps TRBD1 (5 bases). This CDR3 comprises 16 residues. V lost 0 bases, J lost 4 bases, and 16 bases lay in between. The germline CDR1 and CDR2 sequences are SGHRS and YFSETQ.

This sequence joins TRBV7-6 and TRBJ1-3, with TRBD1 matching over 12 bases. The CDR3 has 17 residues. Per germline, CDR1 SGHVS and CDR2 FNYEAQ. J lost 3 bases, V lost 5 bases, and 8 bases had no gene match. CDR3 protein: CASSQPGQGAGGNTIYF. DNA of the CDR3: TGTGCCAGCAGCCAGCCGGGACAGGGGGCCGGTGGAAACACCATATATTTT. Complete variable domain (other parts from reference TRBV7-6 and TRBJ1-3): GAGVSQSPRYKVTKRGQDVALRCDPISGHVSLYWYRQALGQGPEFLTYFNYEAQQDKSGLPNDRFSAERPEGSISTLTIQRTEQRDSAMYRCASSQPGQGAGGNTIYFGEGSWLTVV.

This clone has only a few counts. V and J are TRBV7-9 and TRBJ1-3; 7 bases match TRBD1. CDR3 size: 16 residues. J was trimmed by 0 bases and V by 5 bases; bases with no gene match: 7. Germline V lookup: CDR1 SEHNR, CDR2 FQNEAQ (reference sequence). CDR3 nucleotide sequence: TGTGCCAGCAGCACGGAACAGGGGACCTCTGGAAACACCATATATTTT. It yields the protein CASSTEQGTSGNTIYF.

V gene TRBV12-3 or TRBV12-4 combines with J gene TRBJ2-1, with unresolved D. CDR3 length equals 13 residues. Between the trimmed V and J ends, which lost 8 bases and 4 bases, there was a span of 12 bases. The CDR3 DNA is TGTGCCAGCTCATGGGCCGGATACAATGAGCAGTTCTTC. This sequence encodes CASSWAGYNEQFF.

The rearrangement joins TRBV5-5 to TRBJ2-4; 8 bases line up with TRBD1. J gave up 4 bases and V 3 bases, and 6 bases lay outside the gene matches. This CDR3 region has 15 residues. Germline assignment: CDR1 SGHKS and CDR2 YYEKEE (reference sequence). Here the CDR3 DNA reads TGTGCCAGCAGCTACTACAGGGGGGAAAAAAACATTCAGTACTTC. It yields the protein CASSYYRGEKNIQYF.

The gene calls are TRBV15 and TRBJ2-2, with D perhaps TRBD2 (6 bases). Germline V gives CDR1 LNHNV, CDR2 YYDKDF (reference sequence). CDR3 size: 18 residues. Deletions cut 0 bases from V and 4 bases from J, with 18 bases between. CDR3 region: CATSRDGKGRWSTGELFF. The CDR3 DNA follows: TGTGCCACCAGCAGAGATGGGAAGGGGAGGTGGAGCACCGGGGAGCTGTTTTTT.

The table lists this clone with a few counts. The J gene is TRBJ2-7, the V gene TRBV4-1, with 9 bases fitting TRBD1. The J segment lost 3 bases and the V segment lost 6 bases, leaving 6 bases of the junction unmatched. This CDR3 comprises 14 residues. Germline V CDR1 and CDR2: MGHRA, YSYEKL. The CDR3 DNA reads TGCGCCAGCAGTCATGGGACAGGGATCTACGAGCAGTACTTC. Residues: CASSHGTGIYEQYF.

The genes are TRBV9 and TRBJ2-3; 10 bases fit TRBD1. The CDR3 sequence is 17 residues long. J lost 1 base, V lost 0 bases, and 5 bases had no gene match. Per germline, CDR1 SGDLS and CDR2 YYNGEE. The CDR3 DNA is TGTGCCAGCAGCGTAGTCTCCGGACAGGGGGGCACAGATACGCAGTATTTT. Translated, it gives CASSVVSGQGGTDTQYF.

The rearrangement joins TRBV2 to TRBJ1-2; TRBD1 aligns across 7 bases. This CDR3 has 14 amino acids. The ends lost 6 bases at V and 5 bases at J; junction bases unmatched: 9. CDR1 is SNHLY, CDR2 FYNNEI, per germline. For the CDR3, the DNA is TGTGCCAGCAGGGAGGGGGCGGGCCCTTATGGCTACACCTTC. This translates into CASREGAGPYGYTF.

The rearrangement uses TRBV5-8 and TRBJ1-6; D is possibly TRBD1 (6 bases). V was pared by 3 bases and J by 3 bases, with 10 bases between. The germline V gene encodes CDR1 SGHTS and CDR2 YDEGEE. The length of the CDR3 is 15 residues. The CDR3 protein is CASSSPGVYNSPLHF. CDR3 nucleotide sequence: TGTGCCAGCAGCTCCCCAGGGGTCTATAATTCACCCCTCCACTTT.